This T cell receptor (beta chain) was documented in a study of CD8 T cells in ankylosing spondylitis. Points from the study as a whole: Ankylosing spondylitis blood appeared to carry a characteristic TCR beta motif of roughly eight highly homologous variants.

This CDR3 spans 13 amino acids. Trimming stripped 8 bases from V and 5 bases from J, with 15 bases between. TCRdb analysed the 5' RACE reads with MiXCR anew, one entry per CDR3 protein. The sample shows around 890,000 distinct CDR3 sequences, about 12% of them seen only once. Comment on this clonotype: Antigen specificity is unknown.

The rearrangement links TRBV12-3 or TRBV12-4 to TRBJ1-1; D gene ambiguous. The sample was blood, either unsorted or a sorted T cell fraction (not recorded which). The receptor's source is a male donor with ankylosing spondylitis. CDR3 DNA: TGTGCCAGCCCCCAGTGGGGTGGTACTGAAGCTTTCTTT. This codes for CASPQWGGTEAFF.